This TCR beta chain was captured in a study of OX40 agonist ivuxolimab in advanced cancers. TCRdb's copy holds only in-frame clones and misses some; the assay was immunoSEQ multiplex PCR. The table shows about 46,000 clones, with roughly nine tenths occurring only once. Germline CDR1 and CDR2: LNHDA and SQIVND (reference sequence). The ends were cut back, 2 bases at V and 1 base at J, with 9 bases in the middle. The CDR3 is made up of 14 amino acids. Sequenced material: CD4+ or CD8+ T cells sorted from blood, taken in a trial of the OX40 agonist ivuxolimab. The clonotype was recovered from an adult with an advanced solid tumor such as melanoma, head and neck, liver or kidney cancer. J is TRBJ2-7 and V is TRBV19; D uncertain. This chain's CDR3 is CASSISPISYEQYF. CDR3 sequence (DNA): TGTGCCAGTAGTATATCGCCCATTTCCTACGAGCAGTACTTC.